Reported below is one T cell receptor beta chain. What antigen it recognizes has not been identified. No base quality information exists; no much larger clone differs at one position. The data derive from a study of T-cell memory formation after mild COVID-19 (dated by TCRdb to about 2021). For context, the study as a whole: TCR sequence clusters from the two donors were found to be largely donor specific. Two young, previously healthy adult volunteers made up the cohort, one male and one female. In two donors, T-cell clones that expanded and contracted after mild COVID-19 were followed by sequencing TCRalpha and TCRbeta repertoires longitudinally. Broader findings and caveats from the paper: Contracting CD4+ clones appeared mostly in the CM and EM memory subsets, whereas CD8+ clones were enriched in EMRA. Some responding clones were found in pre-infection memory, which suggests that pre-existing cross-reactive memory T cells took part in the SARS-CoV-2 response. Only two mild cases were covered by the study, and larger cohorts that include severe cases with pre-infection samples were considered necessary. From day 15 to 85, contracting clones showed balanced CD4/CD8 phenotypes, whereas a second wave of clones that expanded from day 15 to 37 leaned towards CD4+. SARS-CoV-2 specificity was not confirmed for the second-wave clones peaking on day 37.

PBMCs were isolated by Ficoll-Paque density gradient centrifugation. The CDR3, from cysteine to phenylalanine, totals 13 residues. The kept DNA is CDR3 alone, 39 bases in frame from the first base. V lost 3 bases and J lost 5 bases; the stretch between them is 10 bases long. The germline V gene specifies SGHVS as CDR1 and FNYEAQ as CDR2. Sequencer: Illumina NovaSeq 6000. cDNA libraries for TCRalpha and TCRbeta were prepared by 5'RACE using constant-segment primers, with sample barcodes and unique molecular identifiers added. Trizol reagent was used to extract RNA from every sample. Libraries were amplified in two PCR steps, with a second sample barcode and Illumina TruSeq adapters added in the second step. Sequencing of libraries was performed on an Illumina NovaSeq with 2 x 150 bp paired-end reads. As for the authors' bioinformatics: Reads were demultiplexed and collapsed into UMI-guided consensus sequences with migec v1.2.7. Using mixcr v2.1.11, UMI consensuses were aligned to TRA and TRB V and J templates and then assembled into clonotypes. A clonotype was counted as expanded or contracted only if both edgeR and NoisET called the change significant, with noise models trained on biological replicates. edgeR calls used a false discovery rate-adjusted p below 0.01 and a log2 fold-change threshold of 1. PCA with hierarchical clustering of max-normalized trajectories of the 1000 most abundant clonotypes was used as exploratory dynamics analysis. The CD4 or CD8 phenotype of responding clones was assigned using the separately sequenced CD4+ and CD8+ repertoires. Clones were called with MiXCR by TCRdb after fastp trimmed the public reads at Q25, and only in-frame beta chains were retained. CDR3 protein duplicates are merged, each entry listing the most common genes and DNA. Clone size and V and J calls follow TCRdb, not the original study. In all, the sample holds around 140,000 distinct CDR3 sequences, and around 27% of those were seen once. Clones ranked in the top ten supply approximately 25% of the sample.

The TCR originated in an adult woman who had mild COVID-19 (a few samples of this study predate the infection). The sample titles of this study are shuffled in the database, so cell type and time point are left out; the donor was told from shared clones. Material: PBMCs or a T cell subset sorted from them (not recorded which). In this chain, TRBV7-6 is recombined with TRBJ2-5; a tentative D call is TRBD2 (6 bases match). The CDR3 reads CASSLTSPETQYF. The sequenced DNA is TGTGCCAGCAGCTTGACTAGTCCGGAGACCCAGTACTTC.